The sequence of this T cell receptor beta chain was determined in a study of OX40 agonist ivuxolimab in advanced cancers. Study-level points and caveats: A proportion of nonresponders additionally exhibited low normalized T-cell clonal expansion.

The germline V gene has CDR1 SGHRS and CDR2 YFSETQ. V dropped 4 bases and J dropped 7 bases, with 12 bases sitting between them. This CDR3 contains 12 residues. Sequencing was performed with immunoSEQ multiplex PCR; in TCRdb, only in-frame clones are kept and a portion is missing. The sample has about 60,000 clones, about 83% seen once. As to this clone: As yet, its antigen is unknown.

This chain connects TRBV5-1 to TRBJ2-7, with D hard to call. The input for sequencing was CD4+ or CD8+ T cells sorted from blood, taken in a trial of the OX40 agonist ivuxolimab. This clonotype originated in an adult with an advanced solid tumor such as melanoma, head and neck, liver or kidney cancer. The CDR3 loop reads CASSLLPSEQYF. The CDR3 DNA sequence: TGCGCCAGCAGCCTTCTCCCCTCGGAGCAGTACTTC.